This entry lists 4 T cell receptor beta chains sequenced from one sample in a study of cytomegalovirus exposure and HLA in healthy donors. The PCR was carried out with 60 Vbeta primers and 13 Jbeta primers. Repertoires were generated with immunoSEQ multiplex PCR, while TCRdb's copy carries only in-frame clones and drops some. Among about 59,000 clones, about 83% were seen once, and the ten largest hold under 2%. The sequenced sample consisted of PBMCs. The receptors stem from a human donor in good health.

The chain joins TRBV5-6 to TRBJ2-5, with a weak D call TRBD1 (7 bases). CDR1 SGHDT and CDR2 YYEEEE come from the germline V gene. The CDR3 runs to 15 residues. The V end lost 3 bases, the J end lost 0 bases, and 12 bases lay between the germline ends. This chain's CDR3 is CASSWRGQYQETQYF. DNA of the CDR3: TGTGCCAGCAGCTGGAGGGGACAGTACCAAGAGACCCAGTACTTC.

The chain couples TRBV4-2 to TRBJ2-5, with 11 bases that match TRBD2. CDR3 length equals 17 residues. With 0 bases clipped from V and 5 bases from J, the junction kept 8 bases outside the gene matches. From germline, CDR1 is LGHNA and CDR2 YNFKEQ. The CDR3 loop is CASSQDIAGGQGETQYF. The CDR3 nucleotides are TGTGCCAGCAGCCAAGATATAGCGGGGGGGCAAGGGGAGACCCAGTACTTC.

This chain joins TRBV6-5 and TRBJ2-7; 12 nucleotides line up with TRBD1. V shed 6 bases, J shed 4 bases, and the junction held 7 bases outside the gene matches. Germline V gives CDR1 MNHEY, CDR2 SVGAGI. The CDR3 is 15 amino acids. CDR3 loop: CASRARDRGHYEQYF. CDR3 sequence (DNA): TGTGCCAGCAGAGCCCGGGACAGGGGGCATTACGAGCAGTACTTC.

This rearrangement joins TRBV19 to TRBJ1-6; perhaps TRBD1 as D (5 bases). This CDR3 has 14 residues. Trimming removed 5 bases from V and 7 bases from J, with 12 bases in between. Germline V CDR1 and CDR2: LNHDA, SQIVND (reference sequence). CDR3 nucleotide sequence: TGTGCCAGTAGTGCCAGGGATGGGAATTCACCCCTCCACTTT. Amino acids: CASSARDGNSPLHF.